Below are 31 T cell receptor beta chains sequenced from a single sample in a study of neurological immune-mediated disorders. TCRdb redid the calling of the 5' RACE reads with MiXCR, one entry per CDR3 protein. The profile shows around 47,000 distinct CDR3 sequences, about 22% of them singletons. Time point described: technical triplicate 3. What was sequenced was PBMCs. The receptors stem from a man aged 55 to 70 with HTLV-1-associated myelopathy (HAM/TSP).

The chain carries TRBV6-5 and TRBJ2-3; TRBD2 agrees at 7 bases. V lost 2 bases to trimming and J lost 1 base; unmatched junction nucleotides: 0. This CDR3 spans 14 amino acids. Germline-derived CDR1 and CDR2 are MNHEY and SVGAGI. The CDR3 DNA reads TGTGCCAGCAGTTACACTAGCGGCACAGATACGCAGTATTTT. Translating it yields CASSYTSGTDTQYF.

This clonotype was detected ten times or more. The genes are TRBV5-6 and TRBJ1-2, with D maybe TRBD1 (5 bases). V was cut by 0 bases and J by 4 bases, with 13 bases left in between. This CDR3 contains 15 residues. Germline V gene data show CDR1 as SGHDT and CDR2 as YYEEEE. CDR3 DNA: TGTGCCAGCAGCTTGGGGGACCTACCACTCTATGGCTACACCTTC. Residues: CASSLGDLPLYGYTF.

This clonotype was seen repeatedly, ten times or more. The chain couples TRBV20-1 to TRBJ2-1; D possibly corresponds to TRBD2 (5 bases). CDR3 length: 14 amino acids. Germline V gene sequence: CDR1 DFQATT, CDR2 SNEGSKA (reference sequence). V was pared by 3 bases and J by 3 bases, with 12 bases between. The chain's CDR3 is CSASKAGGYNEQFF. CDR3 in DNA: TGCAGTGCTAGTAAAGCCGGAGGCTACAATGAGCAGTTCTTC.

This clonotype was observed at least ten times. This chain's CDR3 is CASSYSTGSQPQHF. Written as DNA, the CDR3 is TGTGCCAGCAGTTACTCGACGGGGAGCCAGCCCCAGCATTTT. The rearrangement links TRBV6-5 to TRBJ1-5; no clear D gene. The ends were cut back, 0 bases at V and 7 bases at J, with 10 bases in the middle. This CDR3 is built from 14 residues. In germline, CDR1 is MNHEY, CDR2 SVGAGI.

This chain uses TRBV6-5 with TRBJ1-5; no clear D gene. The CDR3 loop spans 13 amino acids. Germline CDR1 and CDR2: MNHEY and SVGAGI. Trimming cost V 6 bases and J 2 bases, with 8 bases left between them. In nucleotides, the CDR3 is TGTGCCAGCAGCCGCTCAGGCAATCAGCCCCAGCATTTT. Its protein product is CASSRSGNQPQHF.

This clonotype was seen ten or more times. The rearrangement uses TRBV5-1 and TRBJ2-1; TRBD2 aligns across 10 bases. The germline gives CDR1 SGHRS, CDR2 YFSETQ. This CDR3 has 14 residues. Germline trimming cut 4 bases from V and 8 bases from J; bases unmatched to any gene: 6. The CDR3 nucleotides read TGCGCCAGCAGCCTTCTAGCGGGAGTTGATGAGCAGTTCTTC. Translation: CASSLLAGVDEQFF.

Details on this clonotype: Mismatch with germline at one junction end may stem from a read error. J is TRBJ2-3 and V is TRBV12-3 or TRBV12-4, with a weak D call TRBD1 (5 bases). The CDR3 spans 15 residues. CDR3 residues: CASRKQDPCTETQYF. The CDR3 nucleotides read TGTGCCAGCAGGAAACAGGACCCCTGCACAGAGACGCAGTATTTT.

This clonotype was seen ten or more times. The chain has TRBV29-1 and TRBJ2-3, with no clear D. There are 11 residues in the CDR3. Germline CDR1 and CDR2: SQVTM and ANQGSEA. The CDR3, as DNA: TGCAACGTGGGGAGCACAGATACGCAGTATTTT. It translates to CNVGSTDTQYF.

V usage is TRBV30 and J usage is TRBJ1-6; D is ambiguous. Germline V gene lookup returns CDR1 GTSNPN and CDR2 SVGIG (reference sequence). Trimming cost V 2 bases and J 7 bases, with 6 bases left between them. This CDR3 has 12 amino acids. The CDR3 loop reads CAWSLVNSPLHF. CDR3 nucleotide sequence: TGTGCCTGGAGTTTGGTGAATTCACCCCTCCACTTT.

In its sample, this clonotype was seen many times. The chain has TRBV7-9 and TRBJ2-5, with D perhaps TRBD1 or TRBD2 (6 bases each). The CDR3 length is 13 residues. CDR1 SEHNR and CDR2 FQNEAQ come from the germline V gene (reference sequence). Trimming left V 6 bases short and J 4 bases short, with 12 bases between. In DNA, the CDR3 is TGTGCCAGCAGTAAGGGGGGCCGAGAGACCCAGTACTTC. It yields the protein CASSKGGRETQYF.

This clonotype was recorded many times. The chain uses TRBV20-1 and TRBJ1-3, with a tentative D call TRBD1 (5 bases). Germline V gives CDR1 DFQATT, CDR2 SNEGSKA (reference sequence). This CDR3 spans 14 amino acids. Deletions cut 5 bases from V and 1 base from J, with 12 bases between. The CDR3 DNA is TGCAGTGCTCCGTGGGGGGGATCTGGAAACACCATATATTTT. Protein product: CSAPWGGSGNTIYF.

This clonotype was seen only once. V gene TRBV2 combines with J gene TRBJ2-1; D unresolved. This CDR3 has 14 amino acids. V shed 5 bases and J shed 4 bases, with 12 bases lying between them. The germline CDR1 and CDR2 sequences are SNHLY and FYNNEI. The CDR3 here is CASSPPDLYNEQFF. The CDR3 region has the DNA TGTGCCAGCAGTCCCCCCGACCTTTACAATGAGCAGTTCTTC.

This clonotype was seen ten or more times. The CDR3 coding sequence is TGTGCCGCCGGGACAGGGGGGGCCGAGCAGTACTTC. It translates to CAAGTGGAEQYF. The rearrangement links TRBV6-6 to TRBJ2-7; 11 nucleotides align to TRBD1. V lost 11 bases and J lost 6; bases outside the gene matches: 6. The CDR3 contains 12 residues. Germline V gene lookup returns CDR1 MNHNY and CDR2 SVGAGI (reference sequence).

This clonotype has at least ten counts. The genes are TRBV9 and TRBJ2-7; TRBD2 aligns across 12 bases. CDR1 is SGDLS and CDR2 is YYNGEE in the germline V gene. This CDR3 spans 16 amino acids. V dropped 4 bases and J dropped 4; count of bases not matched to a gene: 9. The CDR3 bases are TGTGCCAGCAGCCTTCAGACTAGCGGGAGTCTTTACGAGCAGTACTTC. The encoded protein is CASSLQTSGSLYEQYF.

This clonotype was seen repeatedly, ten times or more. This sequence joins TRBV12-3 or TRBV12-4 and TRBJ1-4; 9 nucleotides agree with TRBD1. V shed 6 bases, J shed 8 bases, and the junction held 7 bases outside the gene matches. The CDR3 runs to 14 residues. The CDR3 nucleotides are TGTGCCAGCAGGCCGGGACAGGGTAACGAAAAACTGTTTTTT. Translating it yields CASRPGQGNEKLFF.

Note on this clonotype: One end of the junction is discordant with germline, which a read error may explain. The CDR3 coding sequence is TGTGAAAGCGGGCGGAAAGGGAACACCGGGGAGATGTTTTTT. Translated: CESGRKGNTGEMFF. The gene calls are TRBV11-1 and TRBJ2-2, with D possibly TRBD2 on 6 matching bases. The germline V gene encodes CDR1 SGHAT and CDR2 FQDESV (reference sequence). This CDR3 has 14 residues.

Of note for this clonotype: Mismatch with germline at one junction end may stem from a read error. The chain links TRBV29-1 to TRBJ2-7; 10 bases are shared with TRBD2. The germline V gene encodes CDR1 SQVTM and CDR2 ANQGSEA. The CDR3 is made up of 14 amino acids. CDR3 DNA sequence: TGCAGCGTTAAAGCTAGCGGGAGTGCCTACGCGCAGTACTTC. This codes for CSVKASGSAYAQYF.

Concerning this clonotype: Likely a read error: the CDR3 ends without its conserved phenylalanine or tryptophan. The chain joins TRBV3-1 to TRBJ1-1, with 7 bases that match TRBD1. The CDR3 consists of 14 residues. J lost 1 base, V lost 1 base, and 0 bases had no gene match. CDR1 is LGHDT and CDR2 is YNNKEL in the germline V gene (reference sequence). CDR3 in amino acids: CASSQGQGNTEAFL. The CDR3, as DNA: TGTGCCAGCAGCCAAGGACAGGGGAACACTGAAGCTTTCTTA.

This clonotype was counted many times. J is TRBJ2-5 and V is TRBV5-1; 7 nucleotides align to TRBD1. With V trimmed by 6 bases and J by 2 bases, 13 bases remained unmatched. The CDR3 totals 16 residues. Germline CDR1 is SGHRS and CDR2 is YFSETQ. CDR3 DNA sequence: TGCGCCAGCAACTCCCAGGGACAGACGTTTCAAGAGACCCAGTACTTC. As protein: CASNSQGQTFQETQYF.

This clonotype was seen at least ten times. This chain connects TRBV19 to TRBJ2-1, with TRBD1 matching 8 bases. The length of the CDR3 is 13 residues. V gave up 0 bases and J gave up 10 bases; unmatched junction bases: 2. Germline CDR1 LNHDA, CDR2 SQIVND (reference sequence). CDR3 loop: CASSIDRTGEQFF. The CDR3 DNA follows: TGTGCCAGTAGTATAGACCGGACAGGGGAGCAGTTCTTC.

With regard to this clonotype: A read error may account for a junction end that differs from germline. J is TRBJ2-2 and V is TRBV5-1; D is perhaps TRBD2 (5 bases). The CDR3 is 11 residues long. Germline V gene lookup returns CDR1 SGHRS and CDR2 YFSETQ. The CDR3 bases are TGTGCCAGCAGCCGGACCGGGGAGCTGTCTTTT. This encodes CASSRTGELSF.

This clonotype appeared many times. The rearrangement uses TRBV2 and TRBJ1-1, with 8 bases that match TRBD1. CDR1 SNHLY and CDR2 FYNNEI come from the germline V gene. The CDR3 is 14 residues long. With 8 bases clipped from V and 3 bases from J, the junction kept 8 bases outside the gene matches. CDR3 sequence (DNA): TGTGCCAGCGTGCGACAGGGGATGGACACTGAAGCTTTCTTT. It translates to CASVRQGMDTEAFF.

The table lists this clonotype with many counts. This rearrangement joins TRBV5-1 to TRBJ2-7; 7 bases map to TRBD1. Germline V lookup: CDR1 SGHRS, CDR2 YFSETQ. Unmatched junction bases numbered 18, after V lost 4 bases and J lost 5 bases. The CDR3 is 17 residues long. CDR3 in DNA: TGCGCCAGCAGCCGCGGTCCTTCCGGGACAGCAACAGACGAGCAGTACTTC. The encoded protein is CASSRGPSGTATDEQYF.

The V call is TRBV5-1, the J call TRBJ2-7, with unresolved D. Germline CDR1 is SGHRS and CDR2 is YFSETQ. The ends were cut back, 3 bases at V and 6 bases at J, with 13 bases in the middle. The CDR3 is made up of 13 amino acids. This CDR3 reads CASSSDRGGEQYF. CDR3 coding DNA: TGCGCCAGCAGCTCGGACCGTGGCGGCGAGCAGTACTTC.

This clonotype showed up many times. This chain connects TRBV5-1 to TRBJ2-6, with D perhaps matching TRBD1 (6 bases). Trimming removed 0 bases at V and 1 base at J, with 11 bases between. The CDR3 runs 17 residues. Germline V gene sequence: CDR1 SGHRS, CDR2 YFSETQ. CDR3 sequence (DNA): TGCGCCAGCAGCTTGGATGGTGGGACATCTGGGGCCAACGTCCTGACTTTC. Amino acid sequence: CASSLDGGTSGANVLTF. Full variable domain (missing parts from reference TRBV5-1 and TRBJ2-6): KAGVTQTPRYLIKTRGQQVTLSCSPISGHRSVSWYQQTPGQGLQFLFEYFSETQRNKGNFPGRFSGRQFSNSRSEMNVSTLELGDSALYLCASSLDGGTSGANVLTFGAGSRLTVL.

This chain uses TRBV10-3 with TRBJ2-5; 7 positions agree with TRBD2. The ends lost 8 bases at V and 4 bases at J; junction bases unmatched: 7. The length of the CDR3 is 13 residues. CDR1 ENHRY and CDR2 SYGVKD come from the germline V gene. The chain's CDR3 is CAIQGGSTETQYF. The CDR3 DNA sequence: TGTGCCATCCAAGGCGGGAGTACAGAGACCCAGTACTTC.

This clonotype has ten or more counts. The chain is built from TRBV19 and TRBJ1-6; D is ambiguous. The CDR3 length is 12 residues. Per germline, CDR1 LNHDA and CDR2 SQIVND (reference sequence). V lost 8 bases to trimming and J lost 7 bases, with 9 bases between them. In DNA form, the CDR3 reads TGTGCCAGTGGCAGTTACAATTCACCCCTCCACTTT. It yields the protein CASGSYNSPLHF.

This clonotype appeared many times. The chain has TRBV15 and TRBJ2-2; TRBD1 aligns across 7 bases. The CDR3 is 14 amino acids. Trimming cost V 0 bases and J 6 bases; bases outside gene matches: 1. Looked up from germline, CDR1 is LNHNV and CDR2 is YYDKDF (reference sequence). The CDR3 DNA is TGTGCCACCAGCAGAGATGACAGGGCCGGGGAGCTGTTTTTT. Translation gives CATSRDDRAGELFF.

In its sample, this clonotype was seen many times. This rearrangement joins TRBV10-3 to TRBJ2-7; 10 nucleotides agree with TRBD2. Germline V gene sequence: CDR1 ENHRY, CDR2 SYGVKD. The V segment lost 4 bases and the J segment 1 base; nucleotides outside the gene matches: 10. There are 17 residues in the CDR3. The CDR3 is CAISAHPRTSGSYEQYF. CDR3 DNA: TGTGCCATCAGTGCACACCCCCGGACTAGCGGTTCCTACGAGCAGTACTTC.

This clonotype was counted at least ten times. This chain joins TRBV28 and TRBJ2-5; D unresolved. Germline CDR1 and CDR2: MDHEN and SYDVKM. Deletions cut 3 bases from V and 2 bases from J, with 7 bases between. The CDR3 is 13 amino acids. The CDR3 region is CASSFPVQETQYF. CDR3 nucleotide sequence: TGTGCCAGCAGTTTCCCCGTTCAAGAGACCCAGTACTTC.

This clonotype has more than one count but fewer than ten. The V call is TRBV2, the J call TRBJ2-3; TRBD1 matches 7 bases. Trimming removed 2 bases from V and 2 bases from J; junction bases left unmatched: 4. The CDR3 is 15 residues long. The germline V gene has CDR1 SNHLY and CDR2 FYNNEI. The DNA for the CDR3 is TGTGCCAGCAGTGAATTGGGACAGATCACAGATACGCAGTATTTT. Protein product: CASSELGQITDTQYF.